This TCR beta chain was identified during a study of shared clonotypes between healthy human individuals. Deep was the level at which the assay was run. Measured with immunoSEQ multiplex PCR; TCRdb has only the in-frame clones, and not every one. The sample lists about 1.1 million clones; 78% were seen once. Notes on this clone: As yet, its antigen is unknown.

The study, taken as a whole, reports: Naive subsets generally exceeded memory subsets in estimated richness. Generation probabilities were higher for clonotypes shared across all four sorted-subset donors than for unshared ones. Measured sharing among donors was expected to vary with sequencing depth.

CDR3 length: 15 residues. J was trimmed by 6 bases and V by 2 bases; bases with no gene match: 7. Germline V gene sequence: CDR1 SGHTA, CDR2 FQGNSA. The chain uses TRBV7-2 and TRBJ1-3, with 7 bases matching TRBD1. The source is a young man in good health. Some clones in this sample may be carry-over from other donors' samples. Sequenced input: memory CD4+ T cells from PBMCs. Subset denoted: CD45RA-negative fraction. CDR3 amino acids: CASSLNRGGLNTIYF. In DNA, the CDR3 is TGTGCCAGCAGCTTAAACAGGGGAGGGCTAAACACCATATATTTT. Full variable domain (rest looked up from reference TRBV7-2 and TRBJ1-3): GAGVSQSPSNKVTEKGKDVELRCDPISGHTALYWYRQSLGQGLEFLIYFQGNSAPDKSGLPSDRFSAERTGGSVSTLTIQRTQQEDSAVYLCASSLNRGGLNTIYFGEGSWLTVV.